These 8 T cell receptor beta chains originate from one sample sequenced in a study of cytomegalovirus exposure and HLA in healthy donors (dated by TCRdb to 2016 to 2017). Preparation of the library involved the immunoSEQ multiplex PCR assay. A mixture of 60 forward primers for TCR Vbeta segments and 13 reverse primers for TCR Jbeta segments was used in the multiplex PCR. TCRdb mirrors the immuneACCESS table, restricted to in-frame sequences. Some clones are absent from its copies; in checked studies, under half trace to an unresolved V gene, and the reason for the others is unknown. Recorded for this sample are about 160,000 clones; more than 75% of them occurred a single time. More than 0.9% of the sample lies in the top ten. Sequencing used PBMCs. All receptors derive from a girl under 10 years old in good health and CMV-seropositive.

This sequence joins TRBV6-6 and TRBJ1-5; D is ambiguous. The CDR3 is 14 amino acids. Per the germline V gene, CDR1 is MNHNY and CDR2 is SVGAGI (reference sequence). Trimming took 1 base from V and 8 from J, leaving 12 bases between them. DNA of the CDR3: TGTGCCAGCAGTTACTTTGGAGTTAGTGAGCCCCAGCATTTT. Translated: CASSYFGVSEPQHF.

This clone was found a few times. CDR3 loop: CASSSTGGGGNTIYF. CDR3 in DNA: TGTGCCAGCAGCTCAACAGGGGGCGGTGGAAACACCATATATTTT. The chain uses TRBV7-8 and TRBJ1-3; 9 bases line up with TRBD1. The CDR3 has 15 residues. Germline loops: CDR1 SGHVS, CDR2 FQNEAQ. The V segment lost 4 bases and the J segment 3 bases; nucleotides outside the gene matches: 4.

The genes are TRBV7-9 and TRBJ1-1, with TRBD1 matching over 7 bases. The CDR3 runs to 16 residues. Germline V lookup: CDR1 SEHNR, CDR2 FQNEAQ (reference sequence). V lost 3 bases to trimming and J lost 1 base; unmatched junction nucleotides: 8. The CDR3 DNA sequence: TGTGCCAGCAGCTTTATTTCCGGGACAGAGAACACTGAAGCTTTCTTT. As protein: CASSFISGTENTEAFF.

The chain has TRBV13 and TRBJ1-4, with TRBD1 matching over 9 bases. V gave up 5 bases and J gave up 5 bases; unmatched junction bases: 6. The CDR3 totals 15 residues. CDR1 is PRHDT, CDR2 FYEKMQ, per germline (reference sequence). In DNA, the CDR3 is TGTGCCAGCAGCAGGGGGACAGGGATAAATGAAAAACTGTTTTTT. This translates into CASSRGTGINEKLFF. The full variable domain, in which reference TRBV13 and TRBJ1-4 provide the parts outside the CDR3, is AAGVIQSPRHLIKEKRETATLKCYPIPRHDTVYWYQQGPGQDPQFLISFYEKMQSDKGSIPDRFSAQQFSDYHSELNMSSLELGDSALYFCASSRGTGINEKLFFGSGTQLSVL.

The chain couples TRBV7-6 to TRBJ1-2; D is perhaps TRBD1 (5 bases). CDR3 length: 13 residues. The V and J ends lost 5 bases and 7 bases respectively, with 14 bases between them. From germline, CDR1 is SGHVS and CDR2 FNYEAQ. CDR3 in amino acids: CASSPQGVLGYTF. CDR3 DNA: TGTGCCAGCAGCCCACAAGGGGTTCTTGGCTACACCTTC.

This sequence joins TRBV28 and TRBJ2-5; D call uncertain. Germline V gene data show CDR1 as MDHEN and CDR2 as SYDVKM. Trimming took off 2 bases at V and 3 bases at J, with 10 bases between the two ends. The CDR3 has 14 residues. The CDR3 spells CASSLRGTEETQYF. The CDR3 nucleotides read TGTGCCAGCAGTTTACGAGGAACCGAAGAGACCCAGTACTTC.

The chain joins TRBV14 to TRBJ2-2; 14 bases match TRBD2. This CDR3 spans 18 amino acids. Germline trimming cut 3 bases from V and 2 bases from J; bases unmatched to any gene: 5. Germline V gene sequence: CDR1 SGHDN, CDR2 FVKESK. The chain's CDR3 is CASSHFGLAGGNTGELFF. The CDR3 nucleotides read TGTGCCAGCAGCCACTTTGGACTAGCGGGAGGAAACACCGGGGAGCTGTTTTTT. Using reference TRBV14 and TRBJ2-2 for the parts outside the CDR3, the full variable domain is EAGVTQFPSHSVIEKGQTVTLRCDPISGHDNLYWYRRVMGKEIKFLLHFVKESKQDESGMPNNRFLAERTGGTYSTLKVQPAELEDSGVYFCASSHFGLAGGNTGELFFGEGSRLTVL.

This sequence joins TRBV12-2 and TRBJ2-7; the D call in the table, TRBD2, was not verified against the DNA. TRBV12-2 is termed a pseudogene. The CDR3 consists of 14 residues. CDR3 bases: TGTGCAAGTCGCTTAACCGAGCTGAGCTACGAGCAGTACTTC. Translating it yields CASRLTELSYEQYF.